This TCR beta chain was found in a study of technical replicates of blood from a handful of donors. Using immunoSEQ multiplex PCR, the repertoire was profiled, and TCRdb retains in-frame clones only, with some absent. The profile shows fewer than 100,000 clones, about 94% of them singletons. The material sequenced was T cells isolated from PBMCs. This clonotype was obtained from a human donor in good health.

CDR3: CASYRGADGNTIYF. CDR3 DNA sequence: TGTGCCAGCTACAGGGGCGCAGATGGAAACACCATATATTTT. The chain has TRBV2 and TRBJ1-3; 7 nucleotides align to TRBD1. The V and J ends lost 8 bases and 3 bases, in that order; junction bases with no gene match: 7. This CDR3 spans 14 amino acids. Germline V lookup: CDR1 SNHLY, CDR2 FYNNEI.